This TCR beta chain was sequenced for a study of cytomegalovirus exposure and HLA in healthy donors. The overall study: Clustering assigned about 80% of the approximately 400 genotyped donors to the Caucasian-associated ancestry cluster.

Comments on this clone: Its matching antigen is unknown. This specimen includes other DNA sequences encoding the same CDR3.

This CDR3 has 16 amino acids. From germline, CDR1 is SGHNT and CDR2 YYREEE (reference sequence). Trimming at V came to 3 bases and at J to 0 bases, leaving 5 bases not matched to a gene. Primers: 60 Vbeta forward and 13 Jbeta reverse. Only in-frame clones appear in the TCRdb table, and some are missing; sequencing was by immunoSEQ multiplex PCR. The data show 150,000 to 180,000 clones, with approximately 74% seen just once and over 2.5% held by the top ten. Findings and caveats of the study: Several V segments, TRBV6-2 and TRBV6-3 among them, could not be told apart and were dropped. Later analysis demonstrated an association between a missense DCLRE1C variant and TCR beta V- and J-gene trimming. For most subjects, TCR beta sequences were reported to predict HLA-A and HLA-B alleles with accuracy.

Input material: PBMCs. J is TRBJ2-3 and V is TRBV5-4, with 9 bases that match TRBD2. This clonotype was obtained from a young man in good health and CMV-seronegative. CDR3 loop: CASSWGLAGSTDTQYF. DNA for the CDR3: TGTGCCAGCAGCTGGGGGCTAGCGGGGAGCACAGATACGCAGTATTTT.